The clone carrying this TCR beta chain came up once. Its antigen is unknown. The study drew at least one pre-ART and at least two post-ART PBMC samples from every donor. Participants living with HIV all received treatment in the United States. These data come from a study of long-term antiretroviral therapy in people with HIV. Broader study findings: Specimen acquisition occurred between the mid-2000s and the late 2010s, potentially under older ART regimens. Before ART, certain clones expanded, and these dominated the repertoire at all time points.

Running of the v3.0 immunoSEQ assay took place at survey level. Only in-frame clones appear in the TCRdb table, and some are missing; sequencing was by immunoSEQ multiplex PCR. The sample carries 20,000 to 25,000 clones, about 88% recorded once. V lost 4 bases and J 4 bases, leaving 11 bases between the germline ends. Germline V gene data show CDR1 as SGHRS and CDR2 as YFSETQ. The length of the CDR3 is 13 residues. The sequencing here drew on unsorted PBMCs, taken 0.6 years after starting antiretroviral therapy. The rearrangement uses TRBV5-1 and TRBJ2-5, with D unclear. This sequence originates from a man in his 60s with HIV. This CDR3 is CASSHLAGETQYF. The CDR3 DNA is TGCGCCAGCAGCCACCTGGCTGGAGAGACCCAGTACTTC.